The 11 T cell receptor beta chains below all came from one sample that was sequenced in a study of human T cells and chemical hapten exposure. TCRdb re-called the RACE reads through MiXCR, storing one row per CDR3 protein. The sample has 95,000 or so distinct CDR3 sequences, about an eighth seen once; the top ten hold approximately 3.4%. The time point here: patch test 2, 6 weeks after DPC sensitization. Indicated treatment: therapeutic diphenylcyclopropenone sensitization with weekly scalp DPC. Sequencing used whole blood, obtained in connection with sensitization to the hapten diphenylcyclopropenone (DPC). The receptors derive from a middle-aged woman with alopecia areata. Some clones in this sample may be carry-over from other donors' samples.

On this clonotype: A read error may be the cause here, since a much bigger clone is one base away. The conserved phenylalanine or tryptophan is not found at the CDR3 terminus, so this likely reflects a read error. The DNA is omitted, as the CDR3 cannot be located on it reliably, and the CDR3 follows TCRdb's listing. This chain connects TRBV21-1 to TRBJ2-3. TRBV21-1 is a known pseudogene. The CDR3 totals 12 residues, both ends included. CDR3 in amino acids: CASSKTPDTQYL.

This clonotype was recorded a few times. The rearrangement uses TRBV20-1 and TRBJ2-1, with 9 bases lining up with TRBD1. Germline lookup yields CDR1 DFQATT and CDR2 SNEGSKA (reference sequence). V lost 1 base, J lost 7 bases, and 11 bases stayed unmatched. The CDR3 consists of 16 residues. The CDR3 here is CSARAPAQGARNEQFF. The CDR3 nucleotides are TGCAGTGCTAGAGCTCCGGCACAGGGGGCGAGAAATGAGCAGTTCTTC.

This clonotype was picked up many times. The V and J genes are TRBV29-1 and TRBJ2-7, with 7 nucleotides matching TRBD2. Germline V gene data show CDR1 as SQVTM and CDR2 as ANQGSEA. Trimming cost V 5 bases and J 0 bases; bases outside gene matches: 7. CDR3 length: 14 amino acids. The CDR3 DNA follows: TGCAGCGTTATCCTAGCGGAGGGCTCCTACGAGCAGTACTTC. Translating gives CSVILAEGSYEQYF.

This clonotype was observed a handful of times. The rearrangement uses TRBV19 and TRBJ2-1; TRBD1 matches at 9 bases. The germline V gene has CDR1 LNHDA and CDR2 SQIVND (reference sequence). Trimming at V came to 2 bases and at J to 7 bases, leaving 6 bases not matched to a gene. CDR3 size: 15 residues. The CDR3 spells CASSIRGQGINEQFF. Written as DNA, the CDR3 is TGTGCCAGTAGTATAAGAGGACAGGGGATTAATGAGCAGTTCTTC.

This clonotype was recorded many times. The V call is TRBV7-9, the J call TRBJ1-5; no firm D call. The CDR3 is 14 amino acids. Trimming stripped 4 bases from V and 7 bases from J, with 14 bases between. Germline lookup yields CDR1 SEHNR and CDR2 FQNEAQ (reference sequence). CDR3 coding DNA: TGTGCCAGCAGCTCTTACAGCAGTCTACAGCCCCAGCATTTT. Translation: CASSSYSSLQPQHF.

This clonotype showed up many times. This chain links TRBV20-1 with TRBJ2-7; tentatively, D is TRBD1 or TRBD2 (5 bases each). Trimming removed 0 bases from V and 1 base from J, with 13 bases in between. This CDR3 spans 15 amino acids. Germline V gene sequence: CDR1 DFQATT, CDR2 SNEGSKA (reference sequence). This CDR3 reads CSARDQGEGSYEQYF. CDR3 nucleotide sequence: TGCAGTGCTAGAGATCAGGGAGAGGGTTCCTACGAGCAGTACTTC.

The table lists this clonotype with many counts. The chain uses TRBV30 and TRBJ1-1, with a possible D match to TRBD1 (6 bases). This CDR3 region has 13 residues. The V gene lost 2 bases and the J gene lost 5 bases, with 12 bases spanning the gap. Germline V gives CDR1 GTSNPN, CDR2 SVGIG (reference sequence). The CDR3 spells CAWSRGAQTEAFF. The CDR3 DNA sequence: TGTGCCTGGAGTCGGGGGGCTCAGACTGAAGCTTTCTTT.

This clonotype turned up a few times. V gene TRBV6-6 combines with J gene TRBJ1-5; weak D call: TRBD1 (5 bases). CDR3 length: 16 residues. The V and J ends lost 6 bases and 3 bases respectively, with 18 bases between them. The germline V gene has CDR1 MNHNY and CDR2 SVGAGI (reference sequence). Written as DNA, the CDR3 is TGTGCCAGCAGCGTCACCAGGGAATCTAACAATCAGCCCCAGCATTTT. Translation gives CASSVTRESNNQPQHF.

The sample holds many counts of this clonotype. The chain has TRBV25-1 and TRBJ1-2, with D uncertain. This CDR3 spans 13 amino acids. Trimming shortened V by 2 bases and J by 5 bases, and 9 bases separated the two germline ends. Germline V gene sequence: CDR1 MGHDK, CDR2 SYGVNS. CDR3 region: CASSERVGYGYTF. CDR3 sequence (DNA): TGTGCCAGCAGTGAACGGGTAGGATATGGCTACACCTTC.

The chain combines TRBV30 with TRBJ1-5; a weak D match, TRBD1 (5 bases). V dropped 5 bases and J dropped 2 bases, with 10 bases sitting between them. Germline CDR1 is GTSNPN and CDR2 is SVGIG (reference sequence). The CDR3 is made up of 13 amino acids. The CDR3, as DNA: TGTGCCTGGGCCCAGGGTGGCAATCAGCCCCAGCATTTT. The encoded protein is CAWAQGGNQPQHF.

This clonotype was seen at least ten times. The chain links TRBV2 to TRBJ2-2; 10 bases are a match to TRBD2. Germline lookup yields CDR1 SNHLY and CDR2 FYNNEI. The CDR3 consists of 17 residues. V lost 3 bases and J lost 3; bases outside the gene matches: 7. The CDR3 protein is CASSEPSGSGDTGELFF. CDR3 bases: TGTGCCAGCAGTGAGCCTAGCGGGAGCGGGGACACCGGGGAGCTGTTTTTT.